The entry below gives a single T cell receptor beta chain sequence along with its context. Its antigen is as yet unknown. This entry is derived from a study of blood T cells in healthy people across ages. Primed by a sample-barcoded 5' primer and a J-beta primer mix, a second PCR proceeded for about 6 to 11 cycles. In TCRdb, the 5' RACE reads were re-called with MiXCR into one record per CDR3 protein. In the table there are 650,000 to 800,000 distinct CDR3 sequences, about 51% of which are singletons. Points from the study as a whole: Both naive CD4+ cell counts and diversity were greater in long-lived donors than in aged donors.

The length of the CDR3 is 14 residues. Germline CDR1 and CDR2: SGHTA and FQGNSA. V dropped 1 base and J dropped 8 bases, with 11 bases sitting between them. The rearrangement uses TRBV7-2 and TRBJ2-2; the D gene is possibly TRBD1 (6 bases). The receptor was derived from a woman of 80 years or more in good health. The sample was blood. The CDR3 here is CASSLGSGVGELFF. The CDR3 DNA sequence: TGTGCCAGCAGCTTAGGGTCAGGGGTAGGGGAGCTGTTTTTT. Together with reference TRBV7-2 and TRBJ2-2, the CDR3 gives the full variable domain: GAGVSQSPSNKVTEKGKDVELRCDPISGHTALYWYRQSLGQGLEFLIYFQGNSAPDKSGLPSDRFSAERTGGSVSTLTIQRTQQEDSAVYLCASSLGSGVGELFFGEGSRLTVL.